Reported below is one TCR beta chain. The antigen is undetermined. Trimming stripped 3 bases from V and 15 bases from J, with 12 bases between. CDR1 and CDR2 from the germline V gene are SEHNR and FQNEAQ (reference sequence). The length of the CDR3 is 11 residues. Using immunoSEQ multiplex PCR, the repertoire was profiled, and TCRdb retains in-frame clones only, with some absent. The data contain about 20,000 clones, 65% to 85% of them singletons. The data are from a study of T cell clones after liver transplantation. Study summary: Without induction therapy, subjects received standard immunosuppression until 12-24 months post-transplant.

Study-wide findings and caveats: Compared with third party-reactive sequences, donor-reactive ones declined more, independent of withdrawal success.

This material consisted of CD8+ T cells from blood, taken roughly 55 months after liver transplant. The receptor was derived from a human patient who received a liver transplant. Some T cells may be graft donor cells. The V and J genes are TRBV7-9 and TRBJ2-1, with no clear D. The CDR3 nucleotides read TGTGCCAGCAGCTTCGACCCCTTGCCGTTCTTC. Translated, it gives CASSFDPLPFF. Combining the CDR3 with reference TRBV7-9 and TRBJ2-1 gives the whole variable domain DTGVSQNPRHKITKRGQNVTFRCDPISEHNRLYWYRQTLGQGPEFLTYFQNEAQLEKSRLLSDRFSAERPKGSFSTLEIQRTEQGDSAMYLCASSFDPLPFFGPGTRLTVL.